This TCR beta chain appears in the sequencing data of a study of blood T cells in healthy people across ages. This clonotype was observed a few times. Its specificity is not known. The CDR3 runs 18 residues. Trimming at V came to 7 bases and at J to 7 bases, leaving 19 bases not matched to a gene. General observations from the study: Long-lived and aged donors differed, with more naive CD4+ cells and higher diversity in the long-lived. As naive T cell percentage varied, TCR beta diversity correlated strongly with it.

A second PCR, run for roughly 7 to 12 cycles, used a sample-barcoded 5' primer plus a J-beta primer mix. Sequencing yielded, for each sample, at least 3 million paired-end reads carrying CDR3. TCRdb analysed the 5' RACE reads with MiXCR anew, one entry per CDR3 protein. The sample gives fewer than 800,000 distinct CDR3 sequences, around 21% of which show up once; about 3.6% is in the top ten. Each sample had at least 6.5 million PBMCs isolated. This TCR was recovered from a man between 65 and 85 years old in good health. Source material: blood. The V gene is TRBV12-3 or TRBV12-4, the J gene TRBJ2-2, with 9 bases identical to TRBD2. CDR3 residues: CASTTRLIAGVFGGELFF. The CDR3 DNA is TGTGCCAGCACCACGCGGTTAATAGCGGGAGTCTTCGGCGGGGAGCTGTTTTTT.